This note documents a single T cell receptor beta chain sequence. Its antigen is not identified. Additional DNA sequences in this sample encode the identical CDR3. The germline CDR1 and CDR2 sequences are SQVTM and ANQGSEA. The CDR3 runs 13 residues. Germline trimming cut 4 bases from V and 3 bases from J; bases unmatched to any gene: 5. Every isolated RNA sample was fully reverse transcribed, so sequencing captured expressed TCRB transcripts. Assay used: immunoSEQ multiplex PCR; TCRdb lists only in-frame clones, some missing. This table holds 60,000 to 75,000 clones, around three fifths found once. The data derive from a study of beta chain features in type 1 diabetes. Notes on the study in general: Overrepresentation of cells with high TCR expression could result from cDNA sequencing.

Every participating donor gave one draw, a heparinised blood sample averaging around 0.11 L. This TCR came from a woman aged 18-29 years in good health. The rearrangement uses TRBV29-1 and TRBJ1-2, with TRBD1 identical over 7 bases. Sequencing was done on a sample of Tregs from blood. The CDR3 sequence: CSVGQGTDYGYTF. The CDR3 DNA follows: TGCAGCGTTGGACAGGGAACGGACTATGGCTACACCTTC.